A selection of T cell receptor beta chains follows, all from one sample in a study of CD8 T cells in ankylosing spondylitis. MiXCR, run by TCRdb on the 5' RACE reads, gives a single entry per CDR3 protein. The sample holds some 840,000 distinct CDR3 sequences, 12% seen once. The sample comprised blood, either unsorted or a sorted T cell fraction (not recorded which). The receptors derive from a male donor with ankylosing spondylitis. The CDR3 runs from the conserved cysteine through the conserved F or W. D genes are given only for firm matches. Where a row states a size, it is once, few, many or the class of an expanded clone; other rows omit it.

V	J	D	size	DNA	CDR3
TRBV5-1	TRBJ2-3	-	-	TGCGCCAGCAGTTTCTACTCTTCAAGCACAGATACGCAGTATTTT	CASSFYSSSTDTQYF
TRBV3-1	TRBJ2-5	-	many	TGTGCCAGCAGCCAAACCTGGGGCCCCCAAGAGACCCAGTACTTC	CASSQTWGPQETQYF
TRBV2	TRBJ2-1	TRBD1	-	TGTGCCAGCAGTGCATCAGGGGGCCAAGGAAATGAGCAGTTCTTC	CASSASGGQGNEQFF
TRBV24-1	TRBJ2-2	TRBD1	few	TGTGCCACCAGTGATCCGGGGACAGGTGTAATCACCGGGGAGCTGTTTTTT	CATSDPGTGVITGELFF
TRBV20-1	TRBJ2-3	-	many	TGCAGTGCTAGAGTGCAGTCCTCTAGCACAGATACGCAGTATTTT	CSARVQSSSTDTQYF
TRBV18	TRBJ1-1	-	few	TGTGCCAGCTCCGAAAGGGGACTTTTGAACACTGAAGCTTTCTTT	CASSERGLLNTEAFF
TRBV6-1	TRBJ2-3	TRBD2	few	TGTGCCAGCAGTGATCTGACTCGGACTAGCGGGAGGAGGACAGATACGCAGTATTTT	CASSDLTRTSGRRTDTQYF
TRBV28	TRBJ2-7	TRBD2	few	TGTGCCAGCAGTCGGGGAGGGGCCACCTACGAGCAGTACTTC	CASSRGGATYEQYF
TRBV4-2	TRBJ2-7	TRBD1	-	TGTGCCAGCAGCCAACCCCGGACAGGTTCGGCCTACGAGCAGTACTTC	CASSQPRTGSAYEQYF
TRBV19	TRBJ2-6	-	few	TGTGCCAGTAGTATCCGGGATGGGGCCAACGTCCTGACTTTC	CASSIRDGANVLTF
TRBV29-1	TRBJ2-1	-	many	TGCAGCGTTTGGGAATCCTACAATGAGCAGTTCTTC	CSVWESYNEQFF
TRBV9	TRBJ2-5	-	-	TGTGCCAGCAGCGGGAGGGGCCTGTTCCAAGAGACCCAGTACTTC	CASSGRGLFQETQYF
TRBV21-1	TRBJ2-7	-	-	TGTGCCAGGGGGCTTAGGAAGCAGTACTTC	CARGLRKQYF
TRBV7-2	TRBJ1-5	-	-	TGTGCCAGCAGTTTTACAGGGTCGAAACAGCCCCAGCATTTT	CASSFTGSKQPQHF
TRBV28	TRBJ1-1	-	many	TGTGCCAGCAGCCCAGGGGCCGCCTTTATGAACACTGAAGCTTTCTTT	CASSPGAAFMNTEAFF
TRBV7-7	TRBJ2-1	TRBD2	-	TGTGCTAGCAGCGCGGGACTAGACAATGAGCAGTTCTTC	CASSAGLDNEQFF
TRBV20-1	TRBJ1-1	-	few	TGCAGTGCTAGAGATTATAGGAAGCAGGGAGAGGCTTTCTTT	CSARDYRKQGEAFF
TRBV4-1	TRBJ2-2	-	-	TGCGCCAGCAGCCGCCCGAGGGCCAGGGAGTTGGGCGGGGAGCTGTTTTTT	CASSRPRARELGGELFF
TRBV5-1	TRBJ2-7	TRBD1	few	TGCGCCAGCAGTCCGGGGGACAGGGTGAGCCACGAGCAGTACTTC	CASSPGDRVSHEQYF
TRBV7-2	TRBJ1-1	-	many	TGTGCCAGCAGCCCAAGCCAGGGGAACACTGAAGCTTTCTTT	CASSPSQGNTEAFF
TRBV2	TRBJ1-1	-	-	TGTGCCAGCAGCGACATAGGACAGCTACTTAACACTGAAGCTTTCTTT	CASSDIGQLLNTEAFF
TRBV18	TRBJ2-2	-	-	TGTGCCAGCTCACTTTGGGACACAGCGAACACCGGGGAGCTGTTTTTT	CASSLWDTANTGELFF
TRBV4-3	TRBJ1-2	-	-	TGCGCCAGCAGCCCCCAGGGGACCCCTAACTATGGCTACACCTTC	CASSPQGTPNYGYTF
TRBV7-2	TRBJ1-5	-	-	TGTGCCAGCAGCTTAGTAGGCGGGAGGGCGCAGAATCAGCCCCAGCATTTT	CASSLVGGRAQNQPQHF
TRBV20-1	TRBJ1-2	TRBD1	few	TGCAGTGCCGCCAAATATCGACAGGGCGAGGATCTCTATGGCTACACCTTC	CSAAKYRQGEDLYGYTF
TRBV24-1	TRBJ2-3	-	few	TGTGCCACCAGTGATCCGGGGGCTGCTAGCACAGATACGCAGTATTTT	CATSDPGAASTDTQYF
TRBV6-2/TRBV6-3	TRBJ2-1	-	few	TGTGCCAGCAGGAAACCGAACTCCTACAATGAGCAGTTCTTC	CASRKPNSYNEQFF
TRBV5-1	TRBJ2-2	-	-	TGCGCCAGCAGCTTCCGGTCCCTCGCCGGGGAGCTGTTTTTT	CASSFRSLAGELFF
TRBV29-1	TRBJ2-5	-	many	TGCAGCGCCCAATGGTCCCCGGGGTTCCAAGAGACCCAGTACTTC	CSAQWSPGFQETQYF
TRBV7-2	TRBJ2-1	-	-	TGTGCCAGCAGCCGGGGACTGGGCTCCTACAATGAGCAGTTCTTC	CASSRGLGSYNEQFF
TRBV29-1	TRBJ1-4	-	few	TGCAGCGTTGGACAGGCTAATGAAAAACTGTTTTTT	CSVGQANEKLFF
TRBV5-4	TRBJ2-3	TRBD2	-	TGTGCCAGCAGCTCTACTAGCGGCAACACAGATACGCAGTATTTT	CASSSTSGNTDTQYF
TRBV20-1	TRBJ2-2	-	-	TGCAGTGCTAAGGCCAACACCGGGGAGCTGTTTTTT	CSAKANTGELFF
TRBV29-1	TRBJ2-1	-	-	TGCAGCGTTGAGACAAGCCTTTGGGGTGAGCAGTTCTTC	CSVETSLWGEQFF
TRBV10-1	TRBJ2-7	-	-	TGCGCCAGCAGTGAGTCGCGCCGGAGTGAGCAGTACTTC	CASSESRRSEQYF
TRBV20-1	TRBJ2-7	-	few	TGCAGTGCGGCAACCGGGACTGGCTCCTACGAGCAGTACTTC	CSAATGTGSYEQYF
TRBV24-1	TRBJ2-3	-	few	TGTGCCACCAGTGATTCCGGGACTCTCACAGATACGCAGTATTTT	CATSDSGTLTDTQYF
TRBV20-1	TRBJ1-6	-	-	TGCAGTGCTAGAGACCGAAATTCACCCCTCCACTTT	CSARDRNSPLHF
TRBV4-3	TRBJ2-1	-	few	TGCGCCAGCAGCCATGACACCTTTTCCTACAATGAGCAGTTCTTC	CASSHDTFSYNEQFF
TRBV27	TRBJ1-2	-	few	TGTGCCAGCAGTACTAGGACCCCCAATGGGGGCTACACCTTC	CASSTRTPNGGYTF
TRBV4-2	TRBJ2-5	-	few	TGTGCCAGCAGCCAAGATTCGGCCGGGTCGGCAGAGACCCAGTACTTC	CASSQDSAGSAETQYF
TRBV6-2/TRBV6-3	TRBJ1-2	-	-	TGTGCCAGCAGCCAGGGCGACAACTATGGCTACACCTTC	CASSQGDNYGYTF
TRBV5-1	TRBJ2-7	-	-	TGCGCCAGCAGCTTCACAGGGCTCGGCGAGCAGTACTTC	CASSFTGLGEQYF
TRBV9	TRBJ2-7	-	-	TGTGCCAGCAGCGGGAGAGATTACGAGCAGTACTTC	CASSGRDYEQYF
TRBV29-1	TRBJ2-7	TRBD1	-	TGCAGCGTGGGGACAGGGGTCGAGCAGTACTTC	CSVGTGVEQYF
TRBV5-1	TRBJ2-5	-	few	TGCGCCAGCACCTGGACAGCACAAGAGACCCAGTACTTC	CASTWTAQETQYF
TRBV7-3	TRBJ2-2	-	-	TGTGCCAGCAATCTCGGGAAGGGGCGAAACACCGGGGAGCTGTTTTTT	CASNLGKGRNTGELFF
TRBV24-1	TRBJ2-3	TRBD2	-	TGTGCCACCAGTGATCCTAGCGGCGCTAGCACAGATACGCAGTATTTT	CATSDPSGASTDTQYF
TRBV12-3/TRBV12-4	TRBJ1-2	-	few	TGTGCCAGCAGTTTGAACCGTTACTATGGCTACACCTTC	CASSLNRYYGYTF
TRBV10-3	TRBJ2-3	TRBD2	few	TGTGCCATCAAACCGACTGTAGCGGGGGTTTACACAGATACGCAGTATTTT	CAIKPTVAGVYTDTQYF
TRBV20-1	TRBJ2-3	-	few	TGCAGTGCTAGAGGCAGCAATGAAGATACGCAGTATTTT	CSARGSNEDTQYF